This TCR beta chain stems from a study of siplizumab effects on memory and regulatory T cells (dated by TCRdb to between 2018 and 2021). With regard to the full study: Across about 8 responder-stimulator pairs, mixed lymphocyte reactions were run in pairs, one with siplizumab at 0.8 to 1 ug/mL and one without drug. The study examined how the anti-CD2 antibody siplizumab affects alloreactive T-cell subsets in allogeneic mixed lymphocyte reactions built from human PBMCs.

Turning to this clone: Which antigen it targets is not known. No base quality values were provided; no much bigger clone lies one nucleotide off.

Trimming takes 3 bases from V and 3 bases from J, and the germline ends sit 13 bases apart. From the cysteine up to the phenylalanine, the CDR3 has a length of 14 residues. CDR3 DNA only is kept here, 42 bases in frame from base 1. For CDR1 and CDR2, the germline V gene lists SGHRS and YFSETQ. For about 6 days, cells in the mixed lymphocyte reaction were kept in coculture at 37 degrees C. After responder PBMCs were labelled with CFSE and stimulator PBMCs with Violet Dye, the two populations were combined at a 1:1 ratio. Sorted unstimulated T cells, along with proliferating T cells recovered from mixed lymphocyte reactions, underwent TCRbeta CDR3 sequencing. Fresh whole blood from about eleven HLA-typed healthy donors served as the source for isolating PBMCs. For TCR sequencing, responder T cells that had proliferated and were CFSE-low were FACS-sorted once the mixed lymphocyte reaction was over. Library preparation used the immunoSEQ multiplex PCR assay. Each sample had 80,000 to 100,000 TCR templates assayed by the deep sequencing platform. Genomic DNA extracted from sorted T cells was used for TCRbeta CDR3 sequencing. The authors' pipeline ran thus. The R programming language was used for clonal analysis of TCRbeta CDR3 data. Alloreactive CD4+ and CD8+ clones were identified by comparing unstimulated samples to CFSE-low samples taken after the reaction. Regulatory or non-regulatory origin of alloreactive CD4+ clones was assigned by matching sequences to the sorted unstimulated Treg and non-Treg repertoires. TCRdb re-hosts the immuneACCESS table, in-frame sequences only. Its copies lack some clones; in the studies checked, an unresolved V gene accounts for under half of them, and the cause for the rest is not known. The V and J calls and clone size come from that table; D and trimming were worked out from the DNA. The sample table shows 13,000 or so clones, and 40% are seen once. The top ten constitute around 9.1% of the sample.

General study outcomes and caveats: No functional confirmation was obtained for the suppressive function of proliferating Tregs from siplizumab cultures. Among mappable alloreactive CD4+ clones, the Treg-derived fraction averaged around 63% with siplizumab versus roughly 25% in control reactions. Because sequences at frequencies below about 10^-5 were poorly captured, only a minor fraction of alloreactive clones could be mapped back to unstimulated subsets. Siplizumab significantly lowered the cumulative frequency of alloreactive sequences that could be traced to unstimulated CD4+ memory T cells. Greater diversity appeared to be present in unstimulated naive T cells than in memory T cells, and a substantial contribution to the alloresponse seemed to be made by naive cells. Roughly 80-97% of proliferating CD4+ or CD8+ clones could not be assigned a naive or memory phenotype.

Sequenced sample: CFSE-low (dividing) CD8+ T cells sorted from an allogeneic mixed lymphocyte reaction. The clonotype was recovered from a human donor in good health; the cells came from an allogeneic mixed lymphocyte reaction. The chain uses TRBV5-1 and TRBJ2-7; a tentative D match to TRBD2 spans 6 bases. The CDR3 protein is CASSWGSGDYEQYF. The DNA sequence is as follows: TGCGCCAGCAGCTGGGGGTCGGGGGACTACGAGCAGTACTTC.